Detailed here is one T cell receptor beta chain. Its antigen is not identified. These data belong to a study of shared clonotypes between healthy human individuals. This table comes from immunoSEQ multiplex PCR, and its TCRdb copy is limited to in-frame clones, with some not included. This table holds around 510,000 clones, about 96% found once. Study-wide points: Depth was large, yet rarefaction showed that sorted-subset sequencing was incomplete. Measured sharing among donors was expected to vary with sequencing depth. The generation probabilities recorded for non-shared clonotypes fell below those of clonotypes shared by all four donors.

The CDR3 consists of 13 residues. Germline CDR1 is SGHKS and CDR2 is YYEKEE (reference sequence). Trimming pared 1 base from V and 1 base from J, leaving 5 bases between. The chain recombines TRBV5-5 with TRBJ1-1; no firm D call. Sequenced sample: naive CD4+ T cells sorted from blood. This sample's subset: CD45RA+ positively selected. The TCR was taken from a woman aged 30 to 39 in good health. DNA of the CDR3: TGTGCCAGCAGCTTGACTACGAACACTGAAGCTTTCTTT. This gives the protein CASSLTTNTEAFF.